The rows below give T cell receptor beta chains drawn from one sample of a study of early T cells in non-severe SARS-CoV-2 infection. Via MiXCR, TCRdb re-called the 5' RACE reads, giving one row per CDR3 protein. The data hold more than 95,000 distinct CDR3 sequences, with roughly 15% observed a single time. What was sequenced was whole blood. These receptors all come from an adult who was a healthcare worker with PCR-confirmed SARS-CoV-2 infection or an uninfected control (not recorded which). CDR3s leave out the opening cysteine and the closing phenylalanine or tryptophan. Some rows have no size entry. The others give once, few or many, or a class for an expanded clone.

>12|TRBV5-1|.|TRBJ2-3
ASRDQGGTDTQY
>12|TRBV6-5|.|TRBJ1-1
ASEGQGSSTEAF
>13|TRBV6-6|few|TRBJ2-4
ASSQPGLADNIQY
>14|TRBV27|.|TRBJ2-7
ASSGVAGTVSYEQY
>12|TRBV7-9|.|TRBJ2-5
ASSSRDFKETQY
>11|TRBV20-1|.|TRBJ1-1
SARVDRNTEAF
>13|TRBV3-1|.|TRBJ2-5
ASDSGTSGIGTQY
>14|TRBV2|many|TRBJ1-2
ASSDWGQGFQGVYT
>15|TRBV28|.|TRBJ2-7
ASSLGPGASGRYEQY
>12|TRBV27|many|TRBJ1-1
ASSLRPRGTEAF
>12|TRBV27|.|TRBJ2-7
ASSLGSYSYEQY
>9|TRBV5-1|.|TRBJ2-1
ASSALNEQF
>11|TRBV20-1|many|TRBJ2-7
SARGRGGDEQY
>14|TRBV28|many|TRBJ2-1
ASSFYSAGYYNEQF
>12|TRBV2|.|TRBJ1-1
ASTWGHQGTEAF
>15|TRBV20-1|few|TRBJ1-2
SARKGTGAGASYGYT
>13|TRBV3-1|.|TRBJ2-1
ASSLLAGVYNEQF
>10|TRBV7-2|once|TRBJ2-2
ASSPRDGELF
>13|TRBV27|many|TRBJ2-5
ASSLSGRSQETQY
>13|TRBV11-2|.|TRBJ2-1
ASSSIQGTYNEQF